This T cell receptor beta chain derives from a study of T-cell memory formation after mild COVID-19. CDR3 size: 13 residues. V was cut by 7 bases and J by 3 bases, with 15 bases left in between. Germline V gene data show CDR1 as DFQATT and CDR2 as SNEGSKA (reference sequence). Each CDR3 protein gets one entry after TCRdb re-called the 5' RACE reads with MiXCR. The profile shows 300,000 to 400,000 distinct CDR3 sequences, 15% of them singletons. The specimen was PBMCs or a T cell subset sorted from them (not recorded which). This TCR derives from a young man who had mild COVID-19 (a few samples of this study predate the infection). Cell type and time point are not known. The V call is TRBV20-1, the J call TRBJ1-1; unclear D gene. The CDR3 bases are TGCAGTGTAGGAGGGTCCGTGGACACTGAAGCTTTCTTT. Protein product: CSVGGSVDTEAFF.